Listed below are T cell receptor beta chains from one sample, sequenced in a study of T cell responses to AZD1222 COVID-19 vaccine. Repertoires were generated with immunoSEQ multiplex PCR, while TCRdb's copy carries only in-frame clones and drops some. The sample lists roughly 86,000 clones, less than 85% occurring once. Sequenced material: peripheral blood, taken 28 days after the second AZD1222 dose. The receptors were sampled from an adult who received the AZD1222 COVID-19 vaccine. Both conserved end residues are part of each CDR3. Each record gives: V gene, D gene, J gene, clone size, CDR3 protein, CDR3 DNA. A D gene is named only where the DNA matches it firmly. Where a row states a size, it is once, few, many or the class of an expanded clone; other rows omit it.

V: TRBV19; D: .; J: TRBJ2-1; size: .; CDR3: CASRWGQSYNEQFF; DNA: TGTGCCAGTAGATGGGGACAATCCTACAATGAGCAGTTCTTC
V: TRBV5-4; D: .; J: TRBJ2-2; size: .; CDR3: CASRRGAANTGELFF; DNA: TGTGCCAGCCGCCGAGGGGCTGCGAACACCGGGGAGCTGTTTTTT
V: TRBV18; D: .; J: TRBJ1-6; size: .; CDR3: CASSRSGARNSPLHF; DNA: TGTGCCAGCTCCCGGTCGGGGGCCCGAAATTCACCCCTCCACTTT
V: TRBV29-1; D: .; J: TRBJ2-1; size: .; CDR3: CSDVGSSYNEQFF; DNA: TGCAGCGACGTTGGGAGCTCCTACAATGAGCAGTTCTTC
V: TRBV28; D: .; J: TRBJ1-1; size: .; CDR3: CAGQPTANTEAFF; DNA: TGTGCCGGACAACCCACAGCAAACACTGAAGCTTTCTTT
V: TRBV3-1/TRBV3-2; D: .; J: TRBJ2-1; size: .; CDR3: CASSQMLSVYEQFF; DNA: TGTGCCAGCAGCCAGATGTTGTCGGTGTATGAGCAGTTCTTC
V: TRBV29-1; D: .; J: TRBJ2-3; size: .; CDR3: CSVEDRPPNTQYF; DNA: TGCAGCGTTGAAGATCGGCCCCCGAATACGCAGTATTTT
V: TRBV4-3; D: .; J: TRBJ1-5; size: .; CDR3: CASSQDNIVQPQHF; DNA: TGCGCCAGCAGCCAAGATAATATCGTTCAGCCCCAGCATTTT
V: TRBV10-3; D: TRBD1; J: TRBJ1-1; size: .; CDR3: CAISDGTGSANTEAFF; DNA: TGTGCCATCAGTGACGGGACAGGGAGCGCGAACACTGAAGCTTTCTTT
V: TRBV11-2; D: .; J: TRBJ1-6; size: .; CDR3: CASSLRFGRGQTSPLHF; DNA: TGTGCCAGCAGCTTAAGATTCGGCAGGGGCCAGACTTCACCCCTCCACTTT
V: TRBV19; D: .; J: TRBJ2-2; size: .; CDR3: CASSSRRATNTGELFF; DNA: TGTGCCAGTAGCTCTCGCAGGGCTACGAACACCGGGGAGCTGTTTTTT
V: TRBV28; D: TRBD2; J: TRBJ2-5; size: .; CDR3: CASRLAGGGETQYF; DNA: TGTGCCAGCAGGCTAGCGGGAGGTGGTGAGACCCAGTACTTC
V: TRBV5-1; D: TRBD2; J: TRBJ2-7; size: .; CDR3: CASSTGTSGSSPYEQYF; DNA: TGCGCCAGCAGCACGGGGACTAGCGGGAGTTCCCCCTACGAGCAGTACTTC
V: TRBV7-3; D: TRBD1; J: TRBJ1-2; size: .; CDR3: CASSLTTGADGYTF; DNA: TGTGCCAGCAGCTTAACCACAGGGGCAGATGGCTACACCTTC
V: TRBV6-5; D: .; J: TRBJ1-1; size: many; CDR3: CAVFRVMNTEAFF; DNA: TGTGCCGTTTTCAGGGTAATGAACACTGAAGCTTTCTTT
V: TRBV5-1; D: TRBD1; J: TRBJ1-6; size: .; CDR3: CASSPGQATYNSPLHF; DNA: TGCGCCAGCAGCCCAGGACAGGCTACCTATAATTCACCCCTCCACTTT
V: TRBV6-6; D: TRBD1; J: TRBJ1-1; size: few; CDR3: CAGTGEEYTEAFF; DNA: TGTGCCGGGACAGGGGAGGAGTACACTGAAGCTTTCTTT
V: TRBV5-6; D: .; J: TRBJ2-3; size: once; CDR3: CASAIRDTQYF; DNA: TGTGCCAGCGCGATACGGGATACGCAGTATTTT
V: TRBV19; D: TRBD1; J: TRBJ2-3; size: once; CDR3: CAVRDRGTDTQYF; DNA: TGTGCCGTCCGGGACAGGGGTACAGATACGCAGTATTTT
V: TRBV27; D: .; J: TRBJ1-2; size: .; CDR3: CASSLLSEGDGYTF; DNA: TGTGCCAGCAGTTTACTCTCTGAGGGGGATGGCTACACCTTC
V: TRBV28; D: .; J: TRBJ2-7; size: .; CDR3: CASSLPTLLYEQYF; DNA: TGTGCCAGCAGTTTACCAACCCTCCTCTACGAGCAGTACTTC
V: TRBV10-2; D: .; J: TRBJ2-7; size: .; CDR3: CASSRGQGTYEQYF; DNA: TGCGCCAGCAGTAGAGGGCAGGGTACCTACGAGCAGTACTTC
V: TRBV6-5; D: TRBD2; J: TRBJ2-2; size: .; CDR3: CASRWTSGPGELFF; DNA: TGTGCCAGCAGATGGACTAGCGGGCCCGGGGAGCTGTTTTTT
V: TRBV7-9; D: .; J: TRBJ1-4; size: .; CDR3: CASSHYRPSREEKLFF; DNA: TGTGCCAGCAGCCATTACAGGCCCTCCAGAGAGGAAAAACTGTTTTTT
V: TRBV9; D: TRBD2; J: TRBJ2-1; size: .; CDR3: CASSKWTSGETVNEQFF; DNA: TGTGCCAGCAGCAAATGGACTAGCGGGGAAACGGTAAATGAGCAGTTCTTC
V: TRBV20-1; D: .; J: TRBJ1-2; size: .; CDR3: CSAATGEGYTF; DNA: TGCAGTGCCGCGACGGGGGAGGGCTACACCTTC
V: TRBV5-6; D: TRBD2; J: TRBJ2-2; size: .; CDR3: CASSLAGVAYTGELFF; DNA: TGTGCCAGCAGCTTAGCGGGAGTAGCATACACCGGGGAGCTGTTTTTT
V: TRBV28; D: .; J: TRBJ2-7; size: .; CDR3: CASSVQAGSGVEQYF; DNA: TGTGCCAGCAGTGTACAAGCGGGATCAGGGGTCGAGCAGTACTTC
V: TRBV19; D: .; J: TRBJ2-1; size: .; CDR3: CASTLTHASSYNEQFF; DNA: TGTGCCAGTACCCTTACACACGCGAGCTCCTACAATGAGCAGTTCTTC
V: TRBV5-1; D: TRBD1; J: TRBJ1-6; size: .; CDR3: CASSLGTGDSPLHF; DNA: TGCGCCAGCAGCCTGGGGACAGGCGATTCACCCCTCCACTTT
V: TRBV2; D: TRBD2; J: TRBJ2-1; size: .; CDR3: CASSGVAGFNNEQFF; DNA: TGTGCCAGCAGTGGTGTAGCGGGGTTCAACAATGAGCAGTTCTTC
V: TRBV18; D: .; J: TRBJ2-5; size: once; CDR3: CATYSGTQGETQYF; DNA: TGTGCCACCTATTCCGGGACGCAGGGCGAGACCCAGTACTTC
V: TRBV29-1; D: .; J: TRBJ1-4; size: .; CDR3: CSVESVNEKLFF; DNA: TGCAGCGTTGAGAGCGTTAATGAAAAACTGTTTTTT
V: TRBV30; D: .; J: TRBJ1-1; size: once; CDR3: CAWTDGADTEAFF; DNA: TGTGCCTGGACGGATGGCGCGGACACTGAAGCTTTCTTT
V: TRBV18; D: .; J: TRBJ2-1; size: once; CDR3: CASSFVQGRGNEQFF; DNA: TGTGCCAGCTCCTTTGTACAGGGAAGGGGCAATGAGCAGTTCTTC
V: TRBV11-2; D: .; J: TRBJ2-5; size: .; CDR3: CASSLSQQETQYF; DNA: TGTGCCAGCAGCTTATCACAGCAAGAGACCCAGTACTTC
V: TRBV9; D: TRBD2; J: TRBJ2-1; size: .; CDR3: CASSVERLAVYNEQFF; DNA: TGTGCCAGCAGCGTAGAGAGACTAGCAGTCTACAATGAGCAGTTCTTC
V: TRBV19; D: .; J: TRBJ2-7; size: .; CDR3: CASSTPGGGGYEQYF; DNA: TGTGCCAGTAGTACCCCCGGTGGAGGGGGCTACGAGCAGTACTTC
V: TRBV20-1; D: .; J: TRBJ2-3; size: .; CDR3: CSARAGDTQYF; DNA: TGCAGTGCCCGGGCGGGGGATACGCAGTATTTT
V: TRBV29-1; D: .; J: TRBJ2-4; size: .; CDR3: CSVAVGRSRIQYF; DNA: TGCAGCGTTGCGGTCGGCAGGTCGCGCATTCAGTACTTC
V: TRBV7-9; D: .; J: TRBJ1-1; size: .; CDR3: CASSPNTGNAFF; DNA: TGTGCCAGCAGCCCTAACACAGGGAACGCTTTCTTT
V: TRBV11-1; D: .; J: TRBJ2-7; size: .; CDR3: CASSLRLGGYEQYF; DNA: TGTGCCAGCAGCCTTAGGCTTGGAGGCTACGAGCAGTACTTC
V: TRBV28; D: TRBD1; J: TRBJ1-4; size: few; CDR3: CASSERTGGDEKLFF; DNA: TGTGCCAGCAGTGAGAGGACAGGGGGCGATGAAAAACTGTTTTTT
V: TRBV14; D: .; J: TRBJ1-3; size: once; CDR3: CASSQDLVWGNTIYF; DNA: TGTGCCAGCAGCCAGGATCTGGTATGGGGAAACACCATATATTTT
V: TRBV6-5; D: .; J: TRBJ1-6; size: once; CDR3: CASKDSYNSPLHF; DNA: TGTGCCAGCAAAGACAGCTATAATTCACCCCTCCACTTT
V: TRBV7-3; D: .; J: TRBJ1-1; size: .; CDR3: CASSLGQGEAFF; DNA: TGTGCCAGCAGCTTGGGCCAGGGAGAAGCTTTCTTT
V: TRBV12-5; D: .; J: TRBJ2-3; size: .; CDR3: CASGAQGPDTQYF; DNA: TGTGCTAGTGGTGCCCAGGGGCCAGATACGCAGTATTTT
V: TRBV6-2/TRBV6-3; D: TRBD1; J: TRBJ1-6; size: .; CDR3: CASSYPLRTGGRSPLHF; DNA: TGTGCCAGCAGTTACCCCCTCCGGACAGGGGGGAGATCACCCCTCCACTTT
V: TRBV3-1/TRBV3-2; D: .; J: TRBJ1-1; size: .; CDR3: CASSQWLNTEAFF; DNA: TGTGCCAGCAGCCAATGGCTCAACACTGAAGCTTTCTTT